Below, 26 T cell receptor beta chains from the same sample are listed, as sequenced in a study of blood T cell repertoires in COVID-19. The data were produced by immunoSEQ multiplex PCR, yet TCRdb's version contains in-frame clones alone and is incomplete. The sample yields some 150,000 clones, about four fifths seen once. Sequenced: peripheral blood. The receptors stem from a human donor with acute or convalescent COVID-19. The donor label of this sample is uncertain.

The chain joins TRBV18 to TRBJ2-3; 9 bases agree with TRBD1. Trimming at V came to 4 bases and at J to 1 base, leaving 6 bases not matched to a gene. The germline V gene encodes CDR1 KGHSH and CDR2 LQKENI. This CDR3 comprises 16 residues. The CDR3 nucleotides read TGTGCCAGCTCACTTGGACAGGGGACGGGCACAGATACGCAGTATTTT. Its protein product is CASSLGQGTGTDTQYF.

This clone was seen a single time. The rearrangement joins TRBV5-1 to TRBJ2-7, with D perhaps matching TRBD1 (6 bases). Between the trimmed V and J ends, which lost 7 bases and 0 bases, there was a span of 17 bases. Germline V gene lookup returns CDR1 SGHRS and CDR2 YFSETQ. The CDR3 runs 15 residues. The CDR3 sequence: CASRPTGQSSYEQYF. DNA for the CDR3: TGCGCCAGCCGTCCCACAGGACAGAGCTCCTACGAGCAGTACTTC.

V is TRBV29-1 and J is TRBJ2-3, with TRBD2 identical over 12 bases. Germline CDR1 is SQVTM and CDR2 is ANQGSEA. With 3 bases clipped from V and 3 bases from J, the junction kept 1 base outside the gene matches. The CDR3 loop spans 14 amino acids. CDR3 protein: CSVETSGGTDTQYF. The CDR3 DNA is TGCAGCGTTGAGACTAGCGGGGGAACAGATACGCAGTATTTT.

The chain employs TRBV19 and TRBJ1-6, with D possibly TRBD1 on 5 matching bases. The length of the CDR3 is 15 residues. V dropped 6 bases and J dropped 4 bases, with 13 bases sitting between them. Per the germline V gene, CDR1 is LNHDA and CDR2 is SQIVND (reference sequence). The CDR3 DNA reads TGTGCCAGTAGAGTGGAGGGGCAGTATAATTCACCCCTCCACTTT. It codes for CASRVEGQYNSPLHF.

This clone was picked up one time. The V and J genes are TRBV5-1 and TRBJ1-1, with D maybe TRBD1 (6 bases). The CDR3 is 15 residues long. Germline V gene data show CDR1 as SGHRS and CDR2 as YFSETQ. V was cut by 0 bases and J by 6 bases, with 15 bases left in between. CDR3 loop: CASSLGGGRGAEAFF. CDR3 DNA: TGCGCCAGCAGCTTGGGTGGGGGCAGAGGGGCTGAAGCTTTCTTT.

The gene calls are TRBV11-3 and TRBJ2-7, with 13 bases that match TRBD2. CDR3 length: 15 residues. CDR1 is SGHNT and CDR2 is YENEEA in the germline V gene. The V segment lost 5 bases and the J segment 2 bases; nucleotides outside the gene matches: 3. CDR3 protein: CASSPGLAGTYEQYF. CDR3 sequence (DNA): TGTGCCAGCAGCCCGGGACTAGCGGGAACCTACGAGCAGTACTTC.

This clone came up a few times. The chain couples TRBV9 to TRBJ2-7; no clear D gene. CDR1 is SGDLS and CDR2 is YYNGEE in the germline V gene. The V and J ends lost 0 bases and 2 bases respectively, with 12 bases between them. The CDR3 runs 15 residues. This CDR3 reads CASSVDEANTYEQYF. The CDR3 bases are TGTGCCAGCAGCGTAGATGAGGCTAACACCTACGAGCAGTACTTC.

The chain couples TRBV19 to TRBJ2-2, with TRBD1 matching over 7 bases. The CDR3 covers 16 residues. After removal of 3 bases from V and 0 bases from J, the junction contained 4 bases not matched to a gene. The germline gives CDR1 LNHDA, CDR2 SQIVND (reference sequence). This CDR3 reads CASSIPGQTNTGELFF. In DNA, the CDR3 is TGTGCCAGTAGTATCCCGGGACAGACGAACACCGGGGAGCTGTTTTTT.

The chain couples TRBV5-1 to TRBJ1-3; D not certain. This CDR3 has 11 amino acids. Deletions cut 3 bases from V and 9 bases from J, with 7 bases between. The germline CDR1 and CDR2 sequences are SGHRS and YFSETQ. CDR3 DNA sequence: TGCGCCAGCAGCTCGGGGTCCACCATATATTTT. Translation: CASSSGSTIYF.

V is TRBV5-3 and J is TRBJ1-2; TRBD1 matches 11 bases. TRBV5-3 is recorded as an ORF, its role being uncertain. V lost 0 bases, J lost 7 bases, and 8 bases stayed unmatched. The CDR3 is made up of 16 amino acids. CDR3 region: CARSLVFGTGGSGYTF. The CDR3 DNA follows: TGTGCCAGAAGCTTGGTATTCGGGACAGGGGGGAGTGGCTACACCTTC.

The J gene is TRBJ1-2, the V gene TRBV18, with 10 bases identical to TRBD1. Germline V gives CDR1 KGHSH, CDR2 LQKENI. Germline trimming cut 1 base from V and 5 bases from J; bases unmatched to any gene: 4. The CDR3 has 15 residues. The CDR3 protein is CASSPLDRGQYGYTF. The CDR3, as DNA: TGTGCCAGCTCACCACTTGACAGGGGGCAATATGGCTACACCTTC.

The chain carries TRBV7-2 and TRBJ2-5, with D unclear. V lost 1 base, J lost 3 bases, and 3 bases lay in between. The CDR3 runs to 12 residues. Per the germline V gene, CDR1 is SGHTA and CDR2 is FQGNSA. The CDR3 protein is CASSLVKETQYF. Written as DNA, the CDR3 is TGTGCCAGCAGCTTAGTTAAAGAGACCCAGTACTTC.

This clone is a singleton in its sample. The same CDR3 arises from other DNA sequences in this sample as well. The rearrangement uses TRBV18 and TRBJ2-3, with D possibly TRBD2 on 5 matching bases. The V end lost 3 bases, the J end lost 1 base, and 5 bases lay between the germline ends. Germline V CDR1 and CDR2: KGHSH, LQKENI. There are 13 residues in the CDR3. As DNA, the CDR3 is TGTGCCAGCTCACCTAGCGGCACAGATACGCAGTATTTT. Translated, it gives CASSPSGTDTQYF.

This chain uses TRBV4-1 with TRBJ2-1, with D possibly matching TRBD2 (7 bases). From germline, CDR1 is MGHRA and CDR2 YSYEKL. The CDR3 totals 18 residues. Trimming left V 0 bases short and J 3 bases short, with 18 bases between. The CDR3 sequence: CASSQESLGGAFYNEQFF. CDR3 sequence (DNA): TGCGCCAGCAGCCAAGAATCATTGGGGGGGGCCTTCTACAATGAGCAGTTCTTC.

This clone appeared a single time. The V gene is TRBV28, the J gene TRBJ2-7; D is ambiguous. CDR1 is MDHEN, CDR2 SYDVKM, per germline. V shed 5 bases and J shed 0 bases, with 8 bases lying between them. The CDR3 has 13 residues. The DNA for the CDR3 is TGTGCCAGCAGTACAGCACTCTCCTACGAGCAGTACTTC. Protein sequence: CASSTALSYEQYF.

The genes are TRBV11-3 and TRBJ2-1; D might be TRBD1 (8 bases). V lost 5 bases, J lost 9 bases, and 17 bases lay in between. The CDR3 is 14 amino acids. Germline assignment: CDR1 SGHNT and CDR2 YENEEA. The DNA for the CDR3 is TGTGCCAGCAGCCCCGGACAGGGAGGGAGTGAGCAGTTCTTC. Amino acid sequence: CASSPGQGGSEQFF.

The chain joins TRBV15 to TRBJ1-1, with TRBD1 matching over 7 bases. J lost 1 base, V lost 1 base, and 3 bases had no gene match. The CDR3 has 15 residues. CDR1 and CDR2 (germline): LNHNV, YYDKDF (reference sequence). In nucleotides, the CDR3 is TGTGCCACCAGCAGAGGTACAGGGGCGAACACTGAAGCTTTCTTT. Amino acids: CATSRGTGANTEAFF.

CDR3 coding DNA: TGTGCCTCCCGTAACCCTACAGGTGCGCAGTACTTC. It is translated as CASRNPTGAQYF. The chain has TRBV15 and TRBJ2-7; TRBD1 is a possible D gene (5 bases). CDR1 and CDR2 from the germline V gene are LNHNV and YYDKDF (reference sequence). The CDR3 length is 12 residues. Trimming took off 11 bases at V and 9 bases at J, with 20 bases between the two ends. The whole variable domain, remainder taken from reference TRBV15 and TRBJ2-7, is DAMVIQNPRYQVTQFGKPVTLSCSQTLNHNVMYWYQQKSSQAPKLLFHYYDKDFNNEADTPDNFQSRRPNTSFCFLDIRSPGLGDTAMYLCASRNPTGAQYFGPGTRLTVT.

The chain has TRBV5-8 and TRBJ2-7; 8 bases match TRBD1. Germline V gene data show CDR1 as SGHTS and CDR2 as YDEGEE. This CDR3 is built from 11 residues. The junction had 1 base not matched to a gene; V was cut back by 4 bases and J by 7 bases. CDR3 protein: CASSRTGEQYF. In DNA, the CDR3 is TGTGCCAGCAGCCGGACAGGGGAGCAGTACTTC.

The rearrangement links TRBV5-1 to TRBJ2-1; 10 bases align to TRBD2. The CDR3 loop spans 18 amino acids. CDR1 is SGHRS and CDR2 is YFSETQ in the germline V gene. Unmatched junction bases numbered 6, after V lost 0 bases and J lost 0 bases. CDR3 protein: CASSLDLAGASSYNEQFF. CDR3 DNA: TGCGCCAGCAGCTTGGACCTAGCGGGGGCCAGCTCCTACAATGAGCAGTTCTTC.

CDR3: CASSIESGTGAYEQYF. In DNA form, the CDR3 reads TGTGCCAGTAGTATAGAATCCGGGACAGGAGCCTACGAGCAGTACTTC. V usage is TRBV19 and J usage is TRBJ2-7, with 8 nucleotides matching TRBD1. Germline loops: CDR1 LNHDA, CDR2 SQIVND (reference sequence). CDR3 length equals 16 residues. With V trimmed by 0 bases and J by 2 bases, 6 bases remained unmatched. The whole variable domain, remainder taken from reference TRBV19 and TRBJ2-7, is DGGITQSPKYLFRKEGQNVTLSCEQNLNHDAMYWYRQDPGQGLRLIYYSQIVNDFQKGDIAEGYSVSREKKESFPLTVTSAQKNPTAFYLCASSIESGTGAYEQYFGPGTRLTVT.

The genes are TRBV7-2 and TRBJ1-1; 9 bases are a match to TRBD1. The junction had 5 bases not matched to a gene; V was cut back by 5 bases and J by 4 bases. The CDR3 totals 14 residues. Germline CDR1 is SGHTA and CDR2 is FQGNSA. CDR3 region: CASSRDRVGTEAFF. The CDR3 nucleotides are TGTGCCAGCAGCAGGGACAGGGTGGGCACTGAAGCTTTCTTT.

This chain uses TRBV5-1 with TRBJ2-2, with a weak D call TRBD2 (6 bases). CDR3 length: 15 residues. CDR1 is SGHRS and CDR2 is YFSETQ in the germline V gene. V shed 0 bases and J shed 3 bases, with 9 bases lying between them. CDR3: CASSLDGSDTGELFF. CDR3 nucleotides: TGCGCCAGCAGCTTGGACGGGAGTGACACCGGGGAGCTGTTTTTT.

This chain uses TRBV7-8 with TRBJ1-3; TRBD1 might be the D (6 bases). The length of the CDR3 is 15 residues. The ends were cut back, 1 base at V and 4 bases at J, with 11 bases in the middle. From germline, CDR1 is SGHVS and CDR2 FQNEAQ. CDR3 sequence: CASSLGGTTGNTIYF. CDR3 coding DNA: TGTGCCAGCAGCTTAGGTGGGACAACAGGAAACACCATATATTTT.

The chain recombines TRBV11-1 with TRBJ1-2; TRBD1 aligns across 8 bases. The CDR3 runs 15 residues. V lost 5 bases, J lost 4 bases, and 9 bases stayed unmatched. CDR1 SGHAT and CDR2 FQDESV come from the germline V gene (reference sequence). This chain's CDR3 is CASSPTTGVGYGYTF. DNA of the CDR3: TGTGCCAGCAGCCCGACGACAGGGGTCGGCTATGGCTACACCTTC. Full variable domain (remainder filled in from reference TRBV11-1 and TRBJ1-2): EAEVAQSPRYKITEKSQAVAFWCDPISGHATLYWYRQILGQGPELLVQFQDESVVDDSQLPKDRFSAERLKGVDSTLKIQPAELGDSAMYLCASSPTTGVGYGYTFGSGTRLTVV.

The chain employs TRBV9 and TRBJ2-7; D is possibly TRBD1 (6 bases). CDR1 SGDLS and CDR2 YYNGEE come from the germline V gene. Trimming stripped 0 bases from V and 3 bases from J, with 16 bases between. The CDR3 is 16 amino acids. The DNA for the CDR3 is TGTGCCAGCAGCGTAGCTGAGGGGCAGGGGCACTACGAGCAGTACTTC. It is translated as CASSVAEGQGHYEQYF.